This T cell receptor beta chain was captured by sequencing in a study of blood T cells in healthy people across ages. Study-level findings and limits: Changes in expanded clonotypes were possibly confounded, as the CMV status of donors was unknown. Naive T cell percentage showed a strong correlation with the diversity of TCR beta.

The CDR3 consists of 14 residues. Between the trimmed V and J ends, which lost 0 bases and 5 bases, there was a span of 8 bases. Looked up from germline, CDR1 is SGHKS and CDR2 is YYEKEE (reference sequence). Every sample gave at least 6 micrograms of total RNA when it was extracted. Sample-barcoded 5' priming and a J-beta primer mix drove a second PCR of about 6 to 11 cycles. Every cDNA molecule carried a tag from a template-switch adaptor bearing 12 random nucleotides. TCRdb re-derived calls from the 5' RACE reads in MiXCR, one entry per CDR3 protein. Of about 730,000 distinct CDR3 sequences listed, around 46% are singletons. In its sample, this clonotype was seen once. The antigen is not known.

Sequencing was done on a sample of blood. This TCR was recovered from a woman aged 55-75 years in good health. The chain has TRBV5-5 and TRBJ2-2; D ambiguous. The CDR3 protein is CASSLDWVTGELFF. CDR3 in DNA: TGTGCCAGCAGCTTGGATTGGGTTACCGGGGAGCTGTTTTTT.